The 7 T cell receptor beta chains reported below all come from one sample, sequenced in a study of cytomegalovirus exposure and HLA in healthy donors. It was with 60 Vbeta and 13 Jbeta primers that the PCR ran. Using immunoSEQ multiplex PCR, the repertoire was profiled, and TCRdb retains in-frame clones only, with some absent. The table shows more than 100,000 clones, with over 70% occurring only once. Sequencing was performed on PBMCs. The receptors shown here come from a female donor in good health and CMV-seropositive.

This chain links TRBV7-2 with TRBJ1-5, with 9 nucleotides matching TRBD1. V trimming: 5 bases; J trimming: 4 bases; junction bases outside the gene matches: 6. CDR1 is SGHTA and CDR2 is FQGNSA in the germline V gene. This CDR3 region has 15 residues. CDR3: CASSAQGAMNQPQHF. The CDR3 DNA reads as TGTGCCAGCAGCGCACAGGGGGCGATGAATCAGCCCCAGCATTTT.

This clone was picked up a small number of times. The rearrangement links TRBV11-2 to TRBJ1-2; 10 nucleotides line up with TRBD1. The CDR3 sequence is 15 residues long. V lost 5 bases to trimming and J lost 7 bases; unmatched junction nucleotides: 10. Germline values: CDR1 SGHAT, CDR2 FQNNGV. The CDR3 spells CASSRGGWTGGGYTF. Here the CDR3 DNA reads TGTGCCAGCAGCCGCGGAGGTTGGACAGGGGGTGGCTACACCTTC.

The J gene is TRBJ1-2, the V gene TRBV6-5; perhaps TRBD1 as D (6 bases). V lost 2 bases and J lost 4, with 14 bases in between. The CDR3 length is 15 residues. Germline CDR1 and CDR2: MNHEY and SVGAGI. The CDR3 sequence is CASSYGGAPGYGYTF. CDR3 DNA sequence: TGTGCCAGCAGTTACGGGGGGGCGCCCGGCTATGGCTACACCTTC.

The rearrangement links TRBV25-1 to TRBJ2-3, with 14 bases aligning to TRBD2. Germline CDR1 MGHDK, CDR2 SYGVNS. This CDR3 comprises 16 residues. V was pared by 4 bases and J by 5 bases, with 5 bases of the junction left unmatched. The DNA of the CDR3 is TGTGCCAGCAGTGGAGGACTAGCGGGGGGCTTAGATACGCAGTATTTT. It specifies CASSGGLAGGLDTQYF.

The chain recombines TRBV7-9 with TRBJ1-2, with D possibly matching TRBD1 (6 bases). The CDR3 contains 16 residues. Germline values: CDR1 SEHNR, CDR2 FQNEAQ (reference sequence). Trimming left V 2 bases short and J 2 bases short, with 15 bases between. This chain's CDR3 is CASSLSQGIMNYGYTF. CDR3 bases: TGTGCCAGCAGCTTAAGTCAGGGGATAATGAACTATGGCTACACCTTC.

This clone has only a few counts. V usage is TRBV29-1 and J usage is TRBJ2-5, with D perhaps TRBD2 (6 bases). V was clipped by 5 bases and J by 1 base, with 11 bases between them. The CDR3 runs 13 residues. The germline V gene has CDR1 SQVTM and CDR2 ANQGSEA. CDR3 DNA sequence: TGCAGCGTTCAGCGGGCGATCCAAGAGACCCAGTACTTC. Its protein is CSVQRAIQETQYF.

This chain joins TRBV29-1 and TRBJ2-7; D remains ambiguous. V was clipped by 5 bases and J by 4 bases, with 9 bases between them. The CDR3 consists of 11 residues. Germline V gene lookup returns CDR1 SQVTM and CDR2 ANQGSEA. The CDR3 sequence is CSVSSAYEQYF. The DNA for the CDR3 is TGCAGCGTTTCAAGTGCGTACGAGCAGTACTTC.